Each of the 21 T cell receptor beta chains below was sequenced from the same sample in a study of blood T cell repertoires in COVID-19. Generated by immunoSEQ multiplex PCR, the TCRdb table keeps only in-frame clones and is missing some. The table lists 90,000 to 100,000 clones, roughly 70% of them singletons. Sequencing used peripheral blood. The receptor source for this set is a woman aged 60 to 75 in a cohort sampled during active or convalescent COVID-19.

The chain recombines TRBV5-1 with TRBJ1-2, with TRBD1 matching 7 bases. Losses at the gene ends were 4 bases for V and 4 bases for J; bases not matched to a gene: 7. The CDR3 consists of 14 residues. Germline CDR1 is SGHRS and CDR2 is YFSETQ. The CDR3 sequence is CASSKTGYSYGYTF. The CDR3, as DNA: TGCGCCAGCAGCAAGACAGGGTATTCCTATGGCTACACCTTC.

The rearrangement links TRBV7-6 to TRBJ2-5; TRBD2 is a possible D gene (5 bases). V gave up 5 bases and J gave up 0 bases, with 16 bases separating them. Germline CDR1 reads SGHVS; CDR2 reads FNYEAQ. This CDR3 has 16 residues. DNA for the CDR3: TGTGCCAGCAGCCTGGCGGGCGGAGGTTACCAAGAGACCCAGTACTTC. Residues: CASSLAGGGYQETQYF.

The V and J genes are TRBV4-3 and TRBJ1-1, with TRBD1 as a possible D gene (6 bases). V lost 0 bases and J 4 bases, leaving 9 bases between the germline ends. Germline lookup yields CDR1 LGHNA and CDR2 YSLEER. The CDR3 sequence is 14 residues long. CDR3 protein: CASSQDVGGTEAFF. The CDR3 nucleotides read TGCGCCAGCAGCCAAGATGTAGGGGGCACTGAAGCTTTCTTT.

In DNA, the CDR3 is TGCGCCAGCAGCTGGGAGGGGGAAACTGAAGCTTTCTTT. Amino acid sequence: CASSWEGETEAFF. The chain links TRBV5-1 to TRBJ1-1; D possibly corresponds to TRBD1 (6 bases). Trimming took off 3 bases at V and 5 bases at J, with 11 bases between the two ends. Per germline, CDR1 SGHRS and CDR2 YFSETQ. This CDR3 spans 13 amino acids.

The chain couples TRBV29-1 to TRBJ2-3; 7 bases are shared with TRBD2. The CDR3 length is 15 residues. V gave up 2 bases and J gave up 1 base; unmatched junction bases: 6. Per germline, CDR1 SQVTM and CDR2 ANQGSEA. CDR3 in amino acids: CSVEHGLVRTDTQYF. The DNA of the CDR3 is TGCAGCGTTGAACACGGACTAGTCCGCACAGATACGCAGTATTTT.

This chain uses TRBV27 with TRBJ2-1; the match to TRBD2 covers 10 bases. V gave up 4 bases and J gave up 4 bases; unmatched junction bases: 19. The germline CDR1 and CDR2 sequences are MNHEY and SMNVEV (reference sequence). The CDR3 totals 20 residues. The CDR3 region is CASSSVGASGGTIMYNEQFF. The CDR3 DNA sequence: TGTGCCAGCAGTTCGGTGGGGGCTAGCGGGGGCACTATTATGTACAATGAGCAGTTCTTC.

This clone was observed once. J is TRBJ2-4 and V is TRBV3-1 (or the pseudogene TRBV3-2), with D hard to call. The germline V and J ends were trimmed by 4 bases and 0 bases, with 16 bases remaining between them. Germline V gives CDR1 LGHDT, CDR2 YNNKEL (reference sequence). CDR3 length: 17 amino acids. CDR3 residues: CASSPLPRSLAKNIQYF. In nucleotides, the CDR3 is TGTGCCAGCAGCCCCCTTCCGAGGAGCCTAGCCAAAAACATTCAGTACTTC.

The chain has TRBV28 and TRBJ2-7; D gene ambiguous. The ends were cut back, 7 bases at V and 1 base at J, with 11 bases in the middle. The CDR3 length is 13 residues. Germline V gives CDR1 MDHEN, CDR2 SYDVKM. The CDR3 DNA follows: TGTGCCAGCACCTTCAGGCTTTCCTACGAGCAGTACTTC. It is translated as CASTFRLSYEQYF.

This clone was observed a few times. The V and J genes are TRBV7-2 and TRBJ2-1, with 9 bases lining up with TRBD2. CDR1 is SGHTA and CDR2 is FQGNSA in the germline V gene. V trimming: 8 bases; J trimming: 7 bases; junction bases outside the gene matches: 6. The CDR3 extends over 13 amino acids. The CDR3 bases are TGTGCCAGCCGCGGGGGGGCCGTGAATGAGCAGTTCTTC. Protein product: CASRGGAVNEQFF.

The chain uses TRBV5-6 and TRBJ2-5; D is possibly TRBD1 (6 bases). CDR3 length equals 16 residues. Germline V lookup: CDR1 SGHDT, CDR2 YYEEEE. Trimming cost V 4 bases and J 5 bases, with 21 bases left between them. The CDR3 DNA is TGTGCCAGCAGCGCGCTGGGCAGGGACACTACGGAGACCCAGTACTTC. Translated, it gives CASSALGRDTTETQYF.

The V call is TRBV7-9, the J call TRBJ1-1, with a tentative D call TRBD1 (6 bases). Germline CDR1 SEHNR, CDR2 FQNEAQ (reference sequence). The CDR3 runs 12 residues. Trimming shortened V by 5 bases and J by 6 bases, and 10 bases separated the two germline ends. CDR3 sequence (DNA): TGTGCCAGCAGCCGGGACATTTCTGAAGCTTTCTTT. Translated, it gives CASSRDISEAFF.

This sequence joins TRBV19 and TRBJ2-5, with TRBD1 matching over 8 bases. This CDR3 comprises 16 residues. In germline, CDR1 is LNHDA, CDR2 SQIVND (reference sequence). V shed 6 bases, J shed 5 bases, and the junction held 14 bases outside the gene matches. DNA for the CDR3: TGTGCCAGTAGCACCGGGACAGGACATTCTGGGGAGACCCAGTACTTC. It codes for CASSTGTGHSGETQYF.

This chain connects TRBV6-5 to TRBJ1-2; D is perhaps TRBD1 (5 bases). The CDR3 contains 13 residues. Per the germline V gene, CDR1 is MNHEY and CDR2 is SVGAGI. V gave up 6 bases and J gave up 1 base, with 9 bases separating them. The CDR3 is CASRVDSNYGYTF. The CDR3 coding sequence is TGTGCCAGCAGAGTCGACAGTAACTATGGCTACACCTTC.

This rearrangement joins TRBV12-3 or TRBV12-4 to TRBJ2-1, with a possible D match to TRBD1 (6 bases). This CDR3 has 12 amino acids. V was shortened by 6 bases and J by 11 bases, with 14 bases between the two germline ends. The CDR3 here is CASSRTDFQQFF. For the CDR3, the DNA is TGTGCCAGCAGCCGGACAGATTTCCAGCAGTTCTTC.

The rearrangement uses TRBV24-1 and TRBJ2-2, with 10 bases fitting TRBD1. V trimming: 4 bases; J trimming: 5 bases; junction bases outside the gene matches: 9. CDR1 KGHDR and CDR2 SFDVKD come from the germline V gene. The CDR3 runs 17 residues. CDR3 coding DNA: TGTGCCACCAGTGACAGGACAGGGGGTGTAAAAACCGGGGAGCTGTTTTTT. Its protein product is CATSDRTGGVKTGELFF.

This clone appeared once. The chain joins TRBV11-2 to TRBJ1-2, with D hard to call. The germline V and J ends were trimmed by 0 bases and 5 bases, with 7 bases remaining between them. This CDR3 is built from 13 residues. Germline CDR1 is SGHAT and CDR2 is FQNNGV. The CDR3 sequence is CASSLDRTYGYTF. The DNA for the CDR3 is TGTGCCAGCAGCTTAGACAGGACTTATGGCTACACCTTC.

V usage is TRBV7-2 and J usage is TRBJ1-6; the D is unclear. The CDR3 consists of 14 residues. V was trimmed by 3 bases and J by 8 bases, leaving 11 bases between them. The germline CDR1 and CDR2 sequences are SGHTA and FQGNSA. Here the CDR3 DNA reads TGTGCCAGCAGCTTGGCAAGGCGGGATTCACCCCTCCACTTT. Translated: CASSLARRDSPLHF.

The chain carries TRBV7-9 and TRBJ2-5; 8 bases line up with TRBD2. This CDR3 spans 16 amino acids. Germline CDR1 is SEHNR and CDR2 is FQNEAQ (reference sequence). V was pared by 0 bases and J by 5 bases, with 8 bases of the junction left unmatched. This CDR3 reads CASSLAGLGGAETQYF. CDR3 coding DNA: TGTGCCAGCAGCTTAGCGGGACTAGGCGGGGCGGAGACCCAGTACTTC.

The V and J genes are TRBV5-1 and TRBJ2-7, with D perhaps TRBD2 (5 bases). The CDR3 contains 14 residues. The V gene lost 1 base and the J gene lost 2 bases, with 10 bases spanning the gap. Per the germline V gene, CDR1 is SGHRS and CDR2 is YFSETQ. CDR3 DNA sequence: TGCGCCAGCAGCTTGCTTCCGGGGACCTACGAGCAGTACTTC. Protein sequence: CASSLLPGTYEQYF.

This clone was seen repeatedly, ten times or more. The chain employs TRBV28 and TRBJ1-1; 9 nucleotides line up with TRBD1. This CDR3 is 15 amino acids long. Unmatched junction bases numbered 6, after V lost 6 bases and J lost 1 base. The germline CDR1 and CDR2 sequences are MDHEN and SYDVKM. CDR3 loop: CASRSYRGRNTEAFF. The CDR3, as DNA: TGTGCCAGCAGATCATACAGGGGGCGGAACACTGAAGCTTTCTTT.

The rearrangement joins TRBV24-1 to TRBJ2-7; 7 positions agree with TRBD1. Germline V gene lookup returns CDR1 KGHDR and CDR2 SFDVKD. With V trimmed by 0 bases and J by 3 bases, 1 base remained unmatched. The CDR3 spans 14 residues. The CDR3 here is CATSDLGDSYEQYF. The CDR3 coding sequence is TGTGCCACCAGTGATTTGGGGGACAGCTACGAGCAGTACTTC.